This TCR beta chain was identified in a study of T cell repertoires in cytomegalovirus infection. In the study overall: Indications came from public TCR beta signatures; they pointed to CMV infection and to a matching HLA type.

The CDR3 length is 17 residues. The germline V gene has CDR1 SGHRS and CDR2 YFSETQ. J lost 4 bases, V lost 2 bases, and 9 bases had no gene match. This clonotype has just a few counts. Its antigen is currently unknown. TCRdb re-analysed the reads in MiXCR, keeping a single row per CDR3 protein. The sample includes approximately 500,000 distinct CDR3 sequences, 16% seen only once; the top ten take 20% to 30%. Study-level points and caveats: Summed frequency of public TCR beta families distinguished CMV carriers with the relevant HLA. Across the ex vivo response, the dominant clonotypes were HLA-C-restricted CMV-specific TCR beta clonotypes.

The rearrangement uses TRBV5-1 and TRBJ2-7, with 13 positions matching TRBD2. Sequencing used CD8+ T cells from PBMCs. This receptor was taken from a human donor in good health (CMV status not recorded). Some clones in this sample may be carry-over from other donors' samples. CDR3 in DNA: TGCGCCAGCAGCTTACCCCGGACTAGCGGGAGTATGTACGAGCAGTACTTC. Translating it yields CASSLPRTSGSMYEQYF.